This T cell receptor (beta chain) was identified in a study of a mutant IDH1 vaccine in newly diagnosed glioma. Study-level background: Treated patients, about 62% male and about 38% female, averaged about 40 years of age. Patients previously underwent radiotherapy, temozolomide, or both, and most underwent both. Week 35 held visit V12, while week 47 held visit V13. Study-wide results and caveats: The study observed vaccine-induced immune responses in approximately 93% of patients.

The CDR3 has 13 amino acids. CDR1 is KGHSH, CDR2 LQKENI, per germline. V was trimmed by 4 bases and J by 6 bases, leaving 12 bases between them. As concerns this clone: What it binds is not known.

Generated by immunoSEQ multiplex PCR, the TCRdb table keeps only in-frame clones and is missing some. The sample lists 31,000 or so clones, approximately 80% seen once, with 11% in the top ten. Specified time point: week 35, safety follow-up. Every vaccination contained 300 ug of the mutant IDH1 20-mer peptide and was paired with topical imiquimod. V gene TRBV18 combines with J gene TRBJ1-1, with D tentatively TRBD1 (6 bases). The sequences come from PBMCs, collected from a glioma patient whose treatment included an IDH1 peptide vaccine. This receptor was taken from a woman in her forties with glioma. The DNA for the CDR3 is TGTGCCAGCTCACAAACAGGGTCTTCTGAAGCTTTCTTT. Its translation: CASSQTGSSEAFF. Full variable domain (outside the CDR3, taken from reference TRBV18 and TRBJ1-1): NAGVMQNPRHLVRRRGQEARLRCSPMKGHSHVYWYRQLPEEGLKFMVYLQKENIIDESGMPKERFSAEFPKEGPSILRIQQVVRGDSAAYFCASSQTGSSEAFFGQGTRLTVV.